The clone carrying this T cell receptor beta chain showed up just a few times. Its antigen is not known. The data were taken from a study of OX40 agonist ivuxolimab in advanced cancers. Study-wide results and caveats: In general, CD8+ T cells held more expanded clones than CD4+ did, on average.

The data were produced by immunoSEQ multiplex PCR, yet TCRdb's version contains in-frame clones alone and is incomplete. In the table there are approximately 49,000 clones, 81% of which are singletons. This CDR3 contains 18 residues. CDR1 is MNHEY, CDR2 SMNVEV, per germline (reference sequence). V trimming: 0 bases; J trimming: 0 bases; junction bases outside the gene matches: 9. The specimen was CD4+ or CD8+ T cells sorted from blood, collected in a trial of the OX40 agonist ivuxolimab. V usage is TRBV27 and J usage is TRBJ1-1, with TRBD1 matching 8 bases. This TCR was recovered from an adult with an advanced solid tumor such as melanoma, head and neck, liver or kidney cancer. The CDR3: CASSLSPPGQVMNTEAFF. The DNA of the CDR3 is TGTGCCAGCAGTTTATCCCCTCCGGGACAGGTTATGAACACTGAAGCTTTCTTT.